This passage covers 16 T cell receptor beta chains from one sample sequenced in a study of blood T cell repertoires in COVID-19. The table came from immunoSEQ multiplex PCR; TCRdb's copy has only in-frame clones and leaves some out. Among under 45,000 clones listed, around 90% were seen once. Sequences were obtained from peripheral blood. The receptor source for this set is a human donor in a cohort sampled during active COVID-19.

V usage is TRBV6-6 and J usage is TRBJ1-3; D is perhaps TRBD1 (5 bases). The V and J ends lost 6 bases and 0 bases respectively, with 15 bases between them. Germline CDR1 and CDR2: MNHNY and SVGAGI (reference sequence). This CDR3 is built from 16 residues. CDR3 sequence reads: CASSRLPQGSGNTIYF. As DNA, the CDR3 is TGTGCCAGCAGCCGCCTACCTCAGGGCTCTGGAAACACCATATATTTT.

This chain uses TRBV12-3 or TRBV12-4 with TRBJ1-2, with TRBD1 matching 7 bases. This CDR3 contains 13 residues. Trimming removed 3 bases from V and 4 bases from J; junction bases left unmatched: 2. The CDR3 spells CASSLQGVYGYTF. The CDR3 nucleotides read TGTGCCAGCAGTTTGCAGGGGGTCTATGGCTACACCTTC.

This clone was observed a single time. The rearrangement uses TRBV27 and TRBJ2-3; D might be TRBD2 (7 bases). The CDR3 runs 17 residues. CDR1 is MNHEY, CDR2 SMNVEV, per germline (reference sequence). The V gene lost 5 bases and the J gene lost 6 bases, with 24 bases spanning the gap. The CDR3 nucleotides are TGTGCCAGCAGTCCCTGGACTAGGGGGGGGGTCCTTGATACGCAGTATTTT. Residues: CASSPWTRGGVLDTQYF.

The gene calls are TRBV7-9 and TRBJ1-1, with a possible D match to TRBD1 (6 bases). Germline CDR1 reads SEHNR; CDR2 reads FQNEAQ (reference sequence). The CDR3 is 17 residues long. V lost 7 bases, J lost 2 bases, and 23 bases lay in between. CDR3 region: CASNQLRGPAANTEAFF. The CDR3 nucleotides are TGTGCCAGCAACCAACTCAGGGGTCCGGCGGCTAACACTGAAGCTTTCTTT.

The table lists this clone with a count of one. This chain uses TRBV27 with TRBJ2-5; 16 nucleotides agree with TRBD2. The germline V gene has CDR1 MNHEY and CDR2 SMNVEV (reference sequence). CDR3 length: 20 amino acids. With V trimmed by 1 base and J by 2 bases, 10 bases remained unmatched. This CDR3 is CASSLYTPGTSGRGQETQYF. CDR3 DNA sequence: TGTGCCAGCAGTTTATATACTCCAGGGACTAGCGGGAGGGGTCAAGAGACCCAGTACTTC.

This clone was observed once. The chain combines TRBV4-3 with TRBJ2-3, with D perhaps matching TRBD2 (6 bases). V shed 5 bases and J shed 3 bases, with 9 bases lying between them. Germline V gives CDR1 LGHNA, CDR2 YSLEER. The CDR3 covers 13 residues. The CDR3 sequence: CASSLAGTDTQYF. The CDR3 nucleotides are TGCGCCAGCAGCTTGGCGGGGACAGATACGCAGTATTTT.

The rearrangement uses TRBV5-5 and TRBJ2-1; 11 positions agree with TRBD2. This CDR3 has 15 amino acids. J was trimmed by 4 bases and V by 2 bases; bases with no gene match: 2. Germline V gene data show CDR1 as SGHKS and CDR2 as YYEKEE (reference sequence). CDR3: CASSFRLAGYNEQFF. In nucleotides, the CDR3 is TGTGCCAGCAGCTTTAGACTAGCGGGGTACAATGAGCAGTTCTTC. Drawing the rest from reference TRBV5-5 and TRBJ2-1, the complete variable domain is DAGVTQSPTHLIKTRGQQVTLRCSPISGHKSVSWYQQVLGQGPQFIFQYYEKEERGRGNFPDRFSARQFPNYSSELNVNALLLGDSALYLCASSFRLAGYNEQFFGPGTRLTVL.

V gene TRBV7-2 combines with J gene TRBJ2-7, with 7 bases aligning to TRBD1. Germline loops: CDR1 SGHTA, CDR2 FQGNSA. Unmatched junction bases numbered 6, after V lost 5 bases and J lost 2 bases. This CDR3 has 14 amino acids. The CDR3 DNA reads as TGTGCCAGCAGCCTACACAGGGGTGCCTACGAGCAGTACTTC. Protein product: CASSLHRGAYEQYF.

This chain uses TRBV5-4 with TRBJ1-3, with a tentative D call TRBD1 (6 bases). The germline V gene has CDR1 SGHNT and CDR2 YYREEE (reference sequence). V was trimmed by 0 bases and J by 8 bases, leaving 12 bases between them. The CDR3 has 14 residues. The CDR3 sequence: CASSLGQAGDTIYF. The CDR3 coding sequence is TGTGCCAGCAGCTTGGGACAGGCGGGTGACACCATATATTTT.

The V and J genes are TRBV5-1 and TRBJ1-2; D is undetermined. Germline V gene sequence: CDR1 SGHRS, CDR2 YFSETQ. V lost 0 bases and J lost 11, with 11 bases in between. This CDR3 is built from 12 residues. The CDR3 bases are TGCGCCAGCAGCTTGGTGGGCCTCAGGTACACCTTC. Translation gives CASSLVGLRYTF.

This rearrangement joins TRBV5-4 to TRBJ2-7, with a possible D match to TRBD1 (6 bases). In germline, CDR1 is SGHNT, CDR2 YYREEE (reference sequence). This CDR3 has 13 residues. The V end lost 4 bases, the J end lost 6 bases, and 14 bases lay between the germline ends. DNA of the CDR3: TGTGCCAGCAGCAAGGACCAGGGGTCCGAGCAGTACTTC. Translated: CASSKDQGSEQYF.

The chain carries TRBV5-4 and TRBJ2-1; D remains ambiguous. Germline V CDR1 and CDR2: SGHNT, YYREEE (reference sequence). V was clipped by 1 base and J by 7 bases, with 6 bases between them. The CDR3 spans 12 residues. CDR3: CASSLRSNEQFF. In DNA form, the CDR3 reads TGTGCCAGCAGCTTGAGGAGTAATGAGCAGTTCTTC. The variable domain in full, with the rest retrieved from reference TRBV5-4 and TRBJ2-1, is ETGVTQSPTHLIKTRGQQVTLRCSSQSGHNTVSWYQQALGQGPQFIFQYYREEENGRGNFPPRFSGLQFPNYSSELNVNALELDDSALYLCASSLRSNEQFFGPGTRLTVL.

The table lists this clone with a count of one. The chain recombines TRBV4-2 with TRBJ2-3; maybe TRBD1 (5 bases). V was cut by 1 base and J by 0 bases, with 11 bases left in between. CDR1 LGHNA and CDR2 YNFKEQ come from the germline V gene. The CDR3 length is 16 residues. This CDR3 is CASSQGGTPSTDTQYF. As DNA, the CDR3 is TGTGCCAGCAGCCAAGGGGGCACACCTAGCACAGATACGCAGTATTTT.

The chain combines TRBV30 with TRBJ1-1, with TRBD1 identical over 7 bases. V dropped 5 bases and J dropped 3; count of bases not matched to a gene: 6. This CDR3 is built from 13 residues. From germline, CDR1 is GTSNPN and CDR2 SVGIG (reference sequence). The CDR3 nucleotides read TGTGCCTGGGTGACAGGGCCCTACACTGAAGCTTTCTTT. Its protein is CAWVTGPYTEAFF. Filled out from reference TRBV30 and TRBJ1-1, the complete variable domain reads SQTIHQWPATLVQPVGSPLSLECTVEGTSNPNLYWYRQAAGRGLQLLFYSVGIGQISSEVPQNLSASRPQDRQFILSSKKLLLSDSGFYLCAWVTGPYTEAFFGQGTRLTVV.

The rearrangement uses TRBV6-5 and TRBJ2-7; D might be TRBD1 (6 bases). Trimming took 4 bases from V and 0 from J, leaving 13 bases between them. This CDR3 is 15 amino acids long. CDR1 and CDR2 (germline): MNHEY, SVGAGI. The CDR3 sequence: CASSFRRDTSYEQYF. The CDR3 nucleotides read TGTGCCAGCAGTTTTCGCCGGGACACCTCCTACGAGCAGTACTTC.

V gene TRBV3-1 (or the pseudogene TRBV3-2) combines with J gene TRBJ2-1, with 10 bases identical to TRBD1. Germline V gene data show CDR1 as LGHDT and CDR2 as YNNKEL (reference sequence). The CDR3 is 16 amino acids. After removal of 5 bases from V and 2 bases from J, the junction contained 6 bases not matched to a gene. CDR3 sequence (DNA): TGTGCCAGCAGCAGGTTCGGGACAGGGGCCTACAATGAGCAGTTCTTC. Amino acid sequence: CASSRFGTGAYNEQFF.